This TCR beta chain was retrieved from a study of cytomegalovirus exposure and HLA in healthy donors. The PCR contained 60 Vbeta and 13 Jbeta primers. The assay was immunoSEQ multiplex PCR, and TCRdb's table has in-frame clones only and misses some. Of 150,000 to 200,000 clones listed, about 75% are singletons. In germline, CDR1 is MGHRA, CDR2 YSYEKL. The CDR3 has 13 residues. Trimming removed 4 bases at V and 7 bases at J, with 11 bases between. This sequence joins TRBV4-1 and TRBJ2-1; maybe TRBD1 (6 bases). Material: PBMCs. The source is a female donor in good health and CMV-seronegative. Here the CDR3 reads CASSRVQGNEQFF. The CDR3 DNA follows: TGCGCCAGCAGCCGCGTCCAGGGGAATGAGCAGTTCTTC.